These 17 T cell receptor beta chains were sequenced from one sample in a study of human T cells and chemical hapten exposure. The time point here: pre-sensitization, week 0. Treatment given: therapeutic diphenylcyclopropenone sensitization with weekly scalp DPC. MiXCR was run by TCRdb on the RACE reads, yielding one entry per CDR3 protein. Altogether tens of thousands of distinct CDR3 sequences are present, over 10% being singletons, with the ten largest covering approximately 5.3%. The material sequenced was whole blood, taken in connection with sensitization to the hapten diphenylcyclopropenone (DPC). The receptor set was obtained from a woman younger than 45 with alopecia areata. Some clones in this sample may be carry-over from other donors' samples.

The rearrangement joins TRBV29-1 to TRBJ2-2; 7 nucleotides line up with TRBD2. The germline gives CDR1 SQVTM, CDR2 ANQGSEA. There are 15 residues in the CDR3. Germline trimming cut 5 bases from V and 4 bases from J; bases unmatched to any gene: 10. This chain's CDR3 is CSVSERDSSTGELFF. In DNA form, the CDR3 reads TGCAGCGTTTCTGAGCGGGACTCTTCCACCGGGGAGCTGTTTTTT.

This clonotype was detected a few times. V usage is TRBV20-1 and J usage is TRBJ2-7, with D unresolved. This CDR3 comprises 14 residues. Germline V gene lookup returns CDR1 DFQATT and CDR2 SNEGSKA (reference sequence). The germline V and J ends were trimmed by 6 bases and 3 bases, with 18 bases remaining between them. The CDR3 spells CSATDSLNFYEQYF. CDR3 coding DNA: TGCAGTGCAACCGACTCGCTGAACTTCTACGAGCAGTACTTC.

The table lists this clonotype with many counts. This chain connects TRBV5-1 to TRBJ2-1, with TRBD2 matching 15 bases. Germline CDR1 SGHRS, CDR2 YFSETQ. V lost 2 bases and J lost 6; bases outside the gene matches: 6. CDR3 length: 17 residues. CDR3 bases: TGCGCCAGCAGCTTCCGGACTAGCGGGAGGGCAAGCAATGAGCAGTTCTTC. It yields the protein CASSFRTSGRASNEQFF.

This clonotype appeared a few times. The V and J genes are TRBV7-2 and TRBJ2-7; TRBD1 or TRBD2 may be the D gene (5 bases each). Trimming shortened V by 0 bases and J by 4 bases, and 13 bases separated the two germline ends. Per the germline V gene, CDR1 is SGHTA and CDR2 is FQGNSA. CDR3 length equals 15 residues. DNA for the CDR3: TGTGCCAGCAGCTTAGCGGACACCGGCGGGTACGAGCAGTACTTC. Amino acids: CASSLADTGGYEQYF.

V and J are TRBV5-1 and TRBJ2-1; D ambiguous. CDR1 is SGHRS, CDR2 YFSETQ, per germline. This CDR3 spans 16 amino acids. Trimming pared 4 bases from V and 8 bases from J, leaving 22 bases between. CDR3 sequence: CASSPLLAPTFDEQFF. CDR3 nucleotide sequence: TGCGCCAGCAGCCCTCTACTGGCACCGACCTTCGATGAGCAGTTCTTC.

This clonotype occurred many times. The gene calls are TRBV28 and TRBJ1-3, with a weak D call TRBD1 (5 bases). CDR1 is MDHEN, CDR2 SYDVKM, per germline. The CDR3 is 16 residues long. V lost 2 bases and J lost 0, with 11 bases in between. The CDR3: CASSLHHRSSGNTIYF. In DNA form, the CDR3 reads TGTGCCAGCAGTTTACACCACAGGAGCTCTGGAAACACCATATATTTT.

This clonotype was detected only a few times. The V gene is TRBV20-1, the J gene TRBJ2-7; D possibly matches TRBD1 or TRBD2 (6 bases each). This CDR3 is 14 amino acids long. V lost 4 bases to trimming and J lost 6 bases, with 19 bases between them. Germline CDR1 reads DFQATT; CDR2 reads SNEGSKA (reference sequence). The CDR3 DNA reads TGCAGTGCTATAAAGGGTTGGTCGGGGGCCGAGCAGTACTTC. The encoded protein is CSAIKGWSGAEQYF.

V and J are TRBV5-1 and TRBJ2-7; possibly TRBD2 for D (5 bases). The CDR3 runs to 14 residues. Between the trimmed V and J ends, which lost 1 base and 7 bases, there was a span of 15 bases. Germline V CDR1 and CDR2: SGHRS, YFSETQ. The CDR3 here is CASSLSEGPGEQYF. CDR3 coding DNA: TGCGCCAGCAGCTTGTCGGAAGGGCCGGGGGAGCAGTACTTC.

The J gene is TRBJ2-1, the V gene TRBV3-1, with D tentatively TRBD2 (5 bases). The V and J ends lost 2 bases and 7 bases respectively, with 12 bases between them. The CDR3 contains 14 residues. The V gene's germline CDR1 is LGHDT and CDR2 YNNKEL (reference sequence). In DNA form, the CDR3 reads TGTGCCAGCAGCCAACCGGGTTCGGGGAATGAGCAGTTCTTC. Amino acid sequence: CASSQPGSGNEQFF.

The chain has TRBV5-5 and TRBJ2-7, with unresolved D. V was clipped by 4 bases and J by 5 bases, with 10 bases between them. The CDR3 consists of 12 residues. Per germline, CDR1 SGHKS and CDR2 YYEKEE (reference sequence). DNA of the CDR3: TGTGCCAGCAGCGTCTTGAGCGACGAGCAGTACTTC. The encoded protein is CASSVLSDEQYF.

This clonotype was picked up many times. This chain links TRBV5-1 with TRBJ2-3; D unresolved. The CDR3 loop spans 15 amino acids. CDR1 is SGHRS, CDR2 YFSETQ, per germline. V was pared by 2 bases and J by 2 bases, with 12 bases between. CDR3 sequence reads: CASSFFQTLTDTQYF. The DNA of the CDR3 is TGCGCCAGCAGCTTCTTCCAGACCCTCACAGATACGCAGTATTTT.

The chain couples TRBV7-2 to TRBJ2-2; TRBD1 agrees at 8 bases. This CDR3 has 14 residues. CDR1 and CDR2 (germline): SGHTA, FQGNSA. The J segment lost 7 bases and the V segment lost 5 bases, leaving 6 bases of the junction unmatched. The DNA of the CDR3 is TGTGCCAGCAGCCCCCAGGGGGCGGGCGGGGAGCTGTTTTTT. Translating it yields CASSPQGAGGELFF.

This clonotype was counted only a few times. V gene TRBV20-1 combines with J gene TRBJ2-7, with 10 bases matching TRBD1. Germline V gives CDR1 DFQATT, CDR2 SNEGSKA (reference sequence). The junction had 13 bases not matched to a gene; V was cut back by 3 bases and J by 5 bases. The CDR3 sequence is 16 residues long. This chain's CDR3 is CSASEGGTGALHEQYF. The DNA for the CDR3 is TGCAGTGCTAGCGAGGGAGGGACAGGGGCACTCCACGAGCAGTACTTC.

This clonotype has only a few counts. The genes are TRBV7-9 and TRBJ1-6; 9 positions match TRBD1. The CDR3 has 15 amino acids. In germline, CDR1 is SEHNR, CDR2 FQNEAQ (reference sequence). After removal of 5 bases from V and 7 bases from J, the junction contained 6 bases not matched to a gene. CDR3 sequence reads: CASSEGTGLNSPLHF. The CDR3 coding sequence is TGTGCCAGCAGCGAAGGGACAGGGTTGAATTCACCCCTCCACTTT. The whole variable domain, remainder taken from reference TRBV7-9 and TRBJ1-6, is DTGVSQNPRHKITKRGQNVTFRCDPISEHNRLYWYRQTLGQGPEFLTYFQNEAQLEKSRLLSDRFSAERPKGSFSTLEIQRTEQGDSAMYLCASSEGTGLNSPLHFGNGTRLTVT.

The chain uses TRBV7-2 and TRBJ2-1; TRBD2 might be the D (6 bases). CDR3 length: 15 residues. V was cut by 4 bases and J by 4 bases, with 14 bases left in between. Germline loops: CDR1 SGHTA, CDR2 FQGNSA. CDR3 amino acids: CASSSGIAVYNEQFF. The CDR3 DNA sequence: TGTGCCAGCAGCTCGGGAATAGCGGTGTACAATGAGCAGTTCTTC.

This clonotype was detected ten times or more. V and J are TRBV7-2 and TRBJ2-7, with D hard to call. CDR1 is SGHTA, CDR2 FQGNSA, per germline. The CDR3 loop spans 14 amino acids. V lost 4 bases and J 0 bases, leaving 10 bases between the germline ends. The CDR3 protein is CASSSGPDSYEQYF. Here the CDR3 DNA reads TGTGCCAGCAGCTCCGGACCCGACTCCTACGAGCAGTACTTC.

This chain uses TRBV9 with TRBJ2-3; weak D call: TRBD2 (6 bases). The V gene's germline CDR1 is SGDLS and CDR2 YYNGEE. V lost 3 bases and J lost 1, with 12 bases in between. The CDR3 covers 15 residues. The CDR3 region has the DNA TGTGCCAGCAGCGCAACTAGCAAGGGCACAGATACGCAGTATTTT. Translated: CASSATSKGTDTQYF.